What follows are 20 T cell receptor beta chains derived from one specimen sequenced in a study of blood T cell repertoires in COVID-19. Profiled with immunoSEQ multiplex PCR; TCRdb holds only in-frame clones, not every one. Of approximately 50,000 clones listed, around 92% were seen once; the top ten hold under 5.5%. The sequencing input was peripheral blood. These receptors came from a man aged 50 to 60 with active COVID-19.

The V call is TRBV5-5, the J call TRBJ2-1; TRBD1 aligns across 11 bases. Trimming at V came to 4 bases and at J to 9 bases, leaving 9 bases not matched to a gene. The CDR3 spans 15 residues. Per germline, CDR1 SGHKS and CDR2 YYEKEE (reference sequence). CDR3 loop: CASSNRDRGFGEQFF. The CDR3 DNA is TGTGCCAGCAGCAACCGGGACAGGGGGTTTGGTGAGCAGTTCTTC.

This clone was counted once. The chain employs TRBV3-1 (or the pseudogene TRBV3-2) and TRBJ2-3; D remains unclear. This CDR3 comprises 13 residues. With 4 bases removed from V and 1 base from J, the gap between germline ends came to 6 bases. CDR1 LGHDT and CDR2 YNNKEL come from the germline V gene (reference sequence). Written as DNA, the CDR3 is TGTGCCAGCAGCCCTTCGGGCACAGATACGCAGTATTTT. Translating it yields CASSPSGTDTQYF.

V usage is TRBV5-6 and J usage is TRBJ2-7, with D tentatively TRBD1 (6 bases). V was pared by 4 bases and J by 4 bases, with 15 bases between. The length of the CDR3 is 14 residues. Germline loops: CDR1 SGHDT, CDR2 YYEEEE. The CDR3 spells CASSGTHTGYEQYF. For the CDR3, the DNA is TGTGCCAGCAGCGGGACACATACAGGTTACGAGCAGTACTTC.

The rearrangement uses TRBV24-1 and TRBJ1-2; D is perhaps TRBD1 (6 bases). V was shortened by 1 base and J by 6 bases, with 11 bases between the two germline ends. There are 14 residues in the CDR3. The germline CDR1 and CDR2 sequences are KGHDR and SFDVKD. CDR3 residues: CATSDFRTGNGYTF. In DNA form, the CDR3 reads TGTGCCACCAGTGATTTTAGAACAGGGAATGGCTACACCTTC.

The J gene is TRBJ1-1, the V gene TRBV7-9, with TRBD1 matching over 11 bases. The CDR3 loop spans 18 amino acids. Germline V gene data show CDR1 as SEHNR and CDR2 as FQNEAQ (reference sequence). The V gene end was trimmed by 5 bases and the J gene end by 9 bases; junction bases not matched to a gene: 20. CDR3 sequence: CASSTKGNRTGGGEKAFF. CDR3 DNA: TGTGCCAGCAGCACTAAGGGGAACCGGACAGGGGGCGGTGAGAAAGCTTTCTTT.

This rearrangement joins TRBV5-1 to TRBJ2-7; tentatively, D is TRBD1 (6 bases). This CDR3 is 15 amino acids long. Germline values: CDR1 SGHRS, CDR2 YFSETQ. Trimming removed 0 bases from V and 4 bases from J, with 14 bases in between. The CDR3 nucleotides are TGCGCCAGCAGCTTGGGAGCCGGACAGACATACGAGCAGTACTTC. Translation: CASSLGAGQTYEQYF.

The chain combines TRBV19 with TRBJ2-7; 9 bases match TRBD2. The V and J ends lost 1 base and 6 bases, in that order; junction bases with no gene match: 7. Germline CDR1 reads LNHDA; CDR2 reads SQIVND (reference sequence). The CDR3 is made up of 15 amino acids. Here the CDR3 reads CASSIGASGTSEQYF. The DNA for the CDR3 is TGTGCCAGTAGTATAGGGGCTAGCGGGACGTCCGAGCAGTACTTC. Based on the CDR3 plus reference TRBV19 and TRBJ2-7, the full variable domain is DGGITQSPKYLFRKEGQNVTLSCEQNLNHDAMYWYRQDPGQGLRLIYYSQIVNDFQKGDIAEGYSVSREKKESFPLTVTSAQKNPTAFYLCASSIGASGTSEQYFGPGTRLTVT.

This sequence joins TRBV6-5 and TRBJ1-2, with 9 positions matching TRBD1. The CDR3 is 15 residues long. The germline V gene has CDR1 MNHEY and CDR2 SVGAGI. The J segment lost 4 bases and the V segment lost 2 bases, leaving 5 bases of the junction unmatched. The CDR3: CASSYGGQGTYGYTF. Here the CDR3 DNA reads TGTGCCAGCAGTTACGGGGGACAGGGAACCTATGGCTACACCTTC.

This chain connects TRBV2 to TRBJ1-2; 10 bases align to TRBD1. CDR3 length equals 14 residues. Losses at the gene ends were 4 bases for V and 8 bases for J; bases not matched to a gene: 7. Germline V gives CDR1 SNHLY, CDR2 FYNNEI. The CDR3 reads CASSAGQGLRGYTF. CDR3 DNA sequence: TGTGCCAGCAGTGCGGGACAGGGGCTACGAGGCTACACCTTC.

By proportion, this clone is hyperexpanded. This chain uses TRBV11-3 with TRBJ2-1, with D perhaps TRBD2 (6 bases). CDR1 SGHNT and CDR2 YENEEA come from the germline V gene. The ends were cut back, 5 bases at V and 9 bases at J, with 14 bases in the middle. The CDR3 totals 13 residues. CDR3 sequence: CASSPASGGEQFF. Written as DNA, the CDR3 is TGTGCCAGCAGCCCCGCCTCCGGGGGTGAGCAGTTCTTC.

The chain is built from TRBV7-8 and TRBJ2-1; D remains unclear. The ends were cut back, 5 bases at V and 6 bases at J, with 5 bases in the middle. Germline values: CDR1 SGHVS, CDR2 FQNEAQ. The CDR3 has 11 residues. For the CDR3, the DNA is TGTGCCAGCAGCCTTAGCAATGAGCAGTTCTTC. Translation: CASSLSNEQFF.

The chain uses TRBV10-1 and TRBJ2-7; maybe TRBD2 (5 bases). Between the trimmed V and J ends, which lost 5 bases and 3 bases, there was a span of 11 bases. The germline V gene has CDR1 WNHNN and CDR2 SYGVQD (reference sequence). This CDR3 has 13 amino acids. CDR3 in DNA: TGCGCCAGCAGTAGCGGACGGAACTACGAGCAGTACTTC. Translation: CASSSGRNYEQYF.

The chain carries TRBV5-1 and TRBJ2-5; TRBD1 might be the D (6 bases). Germline CDR1 and CDR2: SGHRS and YFSETQ. CDR3 length: 14 amino acids. The V and J ends lost 3 bases and 1 base respectively, with 10 bases between them. The CDR3 loop is CASSSGQLQETQYF. For the CDR3, the DNA is TGCGCCAGCAGCTCGGGACAACTCCAAGAGACCCAGTACTTC.

The chain is built from TRBV28 and TRBJ2-4, with D perhaps TRBD2 (7 bases). The CDR3 is 17 amino acids. Trimming took off 3 bases at V and 0 bases at J, with 15 bases between the two ends. From germline, CDR1 is MDHEN and CDR2 SYDVKM. In DNA, the CDR3 is TGTGCCAGCAGTTTCGCGAGGGGGGGTCTAGCCAAAAACATTCAGTACTTC. Translating gives CASSFARGGLAKNIQYF.

The chain recombines TRBV6-5 with TRBJ2-1; 8 nucleotides align to TRBD1. Trimming cost V 6 bases and J 8 bases; bases outside gene matches: 12. Per germline, CDR1 MNHEY and CDR2 SVGAGI. The CDR3 is 15 amino acids. CDR3 coding DNA: TGTGCCAGCAGGATAGGACAGGGTGGGTCTGATGAGCAGTTCTTC. It translates to CASRIGQGGSDEQFF.

The genes are TRBV6-5 and TRBJ1-5; TRBD1 agrees at 8 bases. Germline lookup yields CDR1 MNHEY and CDR2 SVGAGI. J was trimmed by 7 bases and V by 5 bases; bases with no gene match: 4. This CDR3 has 13 residues. Here the CDR3 DNA reads TGTGCCAGCAGTCCGCGACAGGGGCAGCCCCAGCATTTT. Amino acids: CASSPRQGQPQHF.

This chain joins TRBV19 and TRBJ2-7, with TRBD1 matching over 7 bases. Germline V gene data show CDR1 as LNHDA and CDR2 as SQIVND (reference sequence). The ends lost 5 bases at V and 0 bases at J; junction bases unmatched: 4. The CDR3 loop spans 14 amino acids. The DNA of the CDR3 is TGTGCCAGTAGTCAGGGGACAGCCTCCTACGAGCAGTACTTC. Translated: CASSQGTASYEQYF. Complete variable domain (other parts from reference TRBV19 and TRBJ2-7): DGGITQSPKYLFRKEGQNVTLSCEQNLNHDAMYWYRQDPGQGLRLIYYSQIVNDFQKGDIAEGYSVSREKKESFPLTVTSAQKNPTAFYLCASSQGTASYEQYFGPGTRLTVT.

This chain uses TRBV27 with TRBJ1-2; the D gene is possibly TRBD1 (6 bases). The ends were cut back, 8 bases at V and 4 bases at J, with 20 bases in the middle. Looked up from germline, CDR1 is MNHEY and CDR2 is SMNVEV (reference sequence). The CDR3 contains 15 residues. Here the CDR3 reads CASHPGGPLVYGYTF. CDR3 bases: TGTGCCAGCCATCCCGGGGGGCCGCTGGTCTATGGCTACACCTTC.

J is TRBJ1-4 and V is TRBV9; TRBD1 matches 9 bases. This CDR3 is 16 amino acids long. From germline, CDR1 is SGDLS and CDR2 YYNGEE. J gave up 3 bases and V 3 bases, and 6 bases lay outside the gene matches. CDR3 protein: CASSAGTGIPNEKLFF. DNA of the CDR3: TGTGCCAGCAGCGCGGGGACAGGGATTCCTAATGAAAAACTGTTTTTT.

The chain couples TRBV5-8 to TRBJ1-5; 7 positions agree with TRBD1. The CDR3 is made up of 13 amino acids. Germline-derived CDR1 and CDR2 are SGHTS and YDEGEE. V shed 4 bases and J 7 bases; nucleotides not matched to a gene: 5. CDR3: CASSAQGWQPQHF. CDR3 nucleotide sequence: TGTGCCAGCAGCGCACAGGGGTGGCAGCCCCAGCATTTT.